Described below is a single T cell receptor beta chain sequence and its context. This sample was included in a study of T-cell reconstitution after alpha-beta-depleted transplantation in children. A library of TCRbeta sequences, prepared with unique molecular identifiers, was generated. TCRdb independently ran MiXCR on the PCR reads; one entry per CDR3 protein. The data contain hundreds of thousands of distinct CDR3 sequences, just under 8.5% of them singletons. V dropped 6 bases and J dropped 5 bases, with 8 bases sitting between them. Germline assignment: CDR1 DFQATT and CDR2 SNEGSKA (reference sequence). This CDR3 spans 11 amino acids.

Sequenced here: PBMCs, mostly from graft donor cells, sampled 180 days after TCRalphabeta/CD19-depleted stem cell transplant. This TCR came from a male patient younger than 18 who had a stem cell transplant for acute lymphoblastic leukemia, so the T cells may come from the graft donor. The chain has TRBV20-1 and TRBJ2-1; unclear D gene. CDR3 DNA: TGCAGTGCCGACTTACACAATGAGCAGTTCTTC. Protein sequence: CSADLHNEQFF.